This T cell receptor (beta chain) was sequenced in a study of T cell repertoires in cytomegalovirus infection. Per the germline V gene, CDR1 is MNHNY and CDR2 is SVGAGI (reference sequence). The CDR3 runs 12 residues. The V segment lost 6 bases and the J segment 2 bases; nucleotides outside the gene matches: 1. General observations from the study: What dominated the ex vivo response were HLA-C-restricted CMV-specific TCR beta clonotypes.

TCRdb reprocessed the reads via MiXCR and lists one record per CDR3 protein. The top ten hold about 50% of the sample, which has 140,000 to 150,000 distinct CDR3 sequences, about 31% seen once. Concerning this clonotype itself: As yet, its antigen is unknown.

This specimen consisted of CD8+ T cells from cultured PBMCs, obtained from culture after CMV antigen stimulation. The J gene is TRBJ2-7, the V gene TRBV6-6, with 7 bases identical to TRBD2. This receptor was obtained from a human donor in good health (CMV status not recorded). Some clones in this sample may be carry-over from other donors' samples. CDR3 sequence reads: CASSGGTYEQYF. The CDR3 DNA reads TGTGCCAGCAGCGGGGGGACCTACGAGCAGTACTTC.